These 28 T cell receptor beta chains came from one sample sequenced in a study of shared clonotypes between healthy human individuals. CD45RO negativity and positive selection for CCR7 defined naive CD8 cells, a population that excluded terminally differentiated effector memory CD45RA+ cells. Sequencing was performed with immunoSEQ multiplex PCR; in TCRdb, only in-frame clones are kept and a portion is missing. Of about 1.9 million clones listed, 80% to 95% are singletons. The sample was naive CD8+ T cells from PBMCs. The receptors come from a man in his late teens or twenties in good health. Some clones in this sample may be carry-over from other donors' samples.

As for this clone: Other DNA sequences in the sample encode the same CDR3. The J gene is TRBJ1-2, the V gene TRBV29-1, with D maybe TRBD1 (6 bases). The germline gives CDR1 SQVTM, CDR2 ANQGSEA. The V end lost 5 bases, the J end lost 2 bases, and 9 bases lay between the germline ends. The CDR3 is 12 residues long. The CDR3 DNA sequence: TGCAGCGTTACGGGGGGCAACTATGGCTACACCTTC. This translates into CSVTGGNYGYTF.

Of note for this clone: Other DNA variants within this sample encode the same CDR3. V and J are TRBV7-8 and TRBJ2-3; no firm D call. Trimming removed 3 bases from V and 2 bases from J, with 3 bases in between. Germline values: CDR1 SGHVS, CDR2 FQNEAQ. CDR3 length: 12 residues. CDR3: CASSLDTDTQYF. CDR3 nucleotides: TGTGCCAGCAGCTTGGACACAGATACGCAGTATTTT.

The rearrangement links TRBV27 to TRBJ2-7; D might be TRBD1 or TRBD2, each matching 5 bases. Looked up from germline, CDR1 is MNHEY and CDR2 is SMNVEV (reference sequence). The CDR3 has 13 amino acids. V was clipped by 6 bases and J by 6 bases, with 15 bases between them. The DNA for the CDR3 is TGTGCCAGCAGGGATCTTCGAGGGGCCGAGCAGTACTTC. Encoded protein: CASRDLRGAEQYF.

V and J are TRBV7-8 and TRBJ1-2; D unresolved. This CDR3 contains 19 residues. V was trimmed by 2 bases and J by 2 bases, leaving 24 bases between them. Germline loops: CDR1 SGHVS, CDR2 FQNEAQ. CDR3 region: CASSLSPSYDRTFNYGYTF. CDR3 nucleotides: TGTGCCAGCAGCTTATCCCCATCATACGATAGAACATTCAACTATGGCTACACCTTC. Filled out from reference TRBV7-8 and TRBJ1-2, the complete variable domain reads GAGVSQSPRYKVAKRGQDVALRCDPISGHVSLFWYQQALGQGPEFLTYFQNEAQLDKSGLPSDRFFAERPEGSVSTLKIQRTQQEDSAVYLCASSLSPSYDRTFNYGYTFGSGTRLTVV.

This chain uses TRBV29-1 with TRBJ2-7, with 14 bases lining up with TRBD2. Germline V gene data show CDR1 as SQVTM and CDR2 as ANQGSEA. The CDR3 covers 18 residues. Trimming cost V 4 bases and J 0 bases; bases outside gene matches: 11. DNA of the CDR3: TGCAGCGTTGGCGGGGGAGGGACTAGCGGGAGAGTCTCCTACGAGCAGTACTTC. Residues: CSVGGGGTSGRVSYEQYF.

This chain joins TRBV5-8 and TRBJ2-3; 9 bases fit TRBD2. The junction had 18 bases not matched to a gene; V was cut back by 3 bases and J by 1 base. Looked up from germline, CDR1 is SGHTS and CDR2 is YDEGEE. The CDR3 covers 20 residues. The CDR3 region has the DNA TGTGCCAGCAGCTCATTAGGACTAGCGCACAGTAGTTGGGGCACAGATACGCAGTATTTT. Translation: CASSSLGLAHSSWGTDTQYF.

The chain is built from TRBV27 and TRBJ1-3; D unclear. CDR1 MNHEY and CDR2 SMNVEV come from the germline V gene (reference sequence). Trimming stripped 3 bases from V and 1 base from J, with 10 bases between. The CDR3 loop spans 15 amino acids. CDR3 DNA sequence: TGTGCCAGCAGTTTTGGAGCTGCATCTGGAAACACCATATATTTT. This translates into CASSFGAASGNTIYF.

The chain couples TRBV10-3 to TRBJ2-1; 8 bases line up with TRBD2. After removal of 0 bases from V and 9 bases from J, the junction contained 16 bases not matched to a gene. The CDR3 loop spans 18 amino acids. The germline gives CDR1 ENHRY, CDR2 SYGVKD. CDR3 in DNA: TGTGCCATCAGTGAGTCGTCAAGGAAACTAGCGGCCCCCAGTGAGCAGTTCTTC. Translated, it gives CAISESSRKLAAPSEQFF.

Comments on this clone: Additional DNA sequences in this sample encode the identical CDR3. V usage is TRBV4-1 and J usage is TRBJ2-2; possible D gene TRBD2, 6 bases. V lost 1 base and J 4 bases, leaving 7 bases between the germline ends. From germline, CDR1 is MGHRA and CDR2 YSYEKL. CDR3 length: 14 residues. The CDR3 spells CASSQVGGTGELFF. CDR3 nucleotides: TGCGCCAGCAGCCAAGTGGGGGGCACCGGGGAGCTGTTTTTT.

The chain recombines TRBV7-8 with TRBJ2-3; D is perhaps TRBD2 (5 bases). V lost 5 bases, J lost 5 bases, and 17 bases lay in between. The CDR3 has 15 residues. Germline lookup yields CDR1 SGHVS and CDR2 FQNEAQ. CDR3 residues: CASSLFAGRRDTQYF. The CDR3 DNA reads as TGTGCCAGCAGCCTCTTCGCGGGTCGACGAGATACGCAGTATTTT.

The chain uses TRBV5-1 and TRBJ1-2, with D maybe TRBD1 (6 bases). V was shortened by 1 base and J by 7 bases, with 14 bases between the two germline ends. Germline V gives CDR1 SGHRS, CDR2 YFSETQ. The CDR3 extends over 14 amino acids. DNA for the CDR3: TGCGCCAGCAGCTTGTACAGGACAGAGAGTGGCTACACCTTC. Its protein product is CASSLYRTESGYTF.

The sample holds one count of this clone. The chain combines TRBV27 with TRBJ2-7; tentatively, D is TRBD1 (6 bases). V was clipped by 3 bases and J by 6 bases, with 24 bases between them. CDR1 is MNHEY, CDR2 SMNVEV, per germline (reference sequence). The CDR3 totals 17 residues. CDR3 protein: CASSFLTMRGKSPEQYF. The CDR3 DNA reads TGTGCCAGCAGTTTTCTGACTATGAGGGGGAAGAGCCCCGAGCAGTACTTC.

This rearrangement joins TRBV7-9 to TRBJ2-3, with TRBD2 matching 7 bases. Looked up from germline, CDR1 is SEHNR and CDR2 is FQNEAQ (reference sequence). Trimming at V came to 4 bases and at J to 5 bases, leaving 18 bases not matched to a gene. The CDR3 spans 18 residues. CDR3 region: CASSSPSWWREKIDTQYF. The CDR3 nucleotides read TGTGCCAGCAGCTCGCCCAGTTGGTGGCGGGAGAAGATAGATACGCAGTATTTT.

The J gene is TRBJ2-7, the V gene TRBV4-2; tentative D call: TRBD2 (6 bases). V was cut by 2 bases and J by 7 bases, with 27 bases left in between. Looked up from germline, CDR1 is LGHNA and CDR2 is YNFKEQ. The CDR3 contains 18 residues. In DNA form, the CDR3 reads TGTGCCAGCAGCCAAACTCCGTCCGGGACTTACGCTCCGGGTGAGCAGTACTTC. Its protein is CASSQTPSGTYAPGEQYF.

This clone showed up just once. This chain uses TRBV2 with TRBJ1-2; no reliable D call. The CDR3 runs 15 residues. Per the germline V gene, CDR1 is SNHLY and CDR2 is FYNNEI. The V gene lost 3 bases and the J gene lost 6 bases, with 17 bases spanning the gap. CDR3 residues: CASSEVADEDHGYTF. The DNA of the CDR3 is TGTGCCAGCAGTGAGGTAGCAGATGAAGACCATGGCTACACCTTC.

The rearrangement joins TRBV15 to TRBJ2-7, with no clear D. The V end lost 1 base, the J end lost 6 bases, and 7 bases lay between the germline ends. The V gene's germline CDR1 is LNHNV and CDR2 YYDKDF (reference sequence). This CDR3 spans 12 amino acids. CDR3 in amino acids: CATSRANGEQYF. CDR3 sequence (DNA): TGTGCCACCAGCAGAGCTAACGGCGAGCAGTACTTC.

This chain links TRBV7-8 with TRBJ2-7, with D possibly called TRBD1 or TRBD2 (5 bases each). Trimming took off 4 bases at V and 2 bases at J, with 21 bases between the two ends. This CDR3 spans 17 amino acids. Germline V gene lookup returns CDR1 SGHVS and CDR2 FQNEAQ. The CDR3 DNA follows: TGTGCCAGCAGCTCGGCCCCGGGACCCCACTCGGCCTACGAGCAGTACTTC. Translation gives CASSSAPGPHSAYEQYF.

The gene calls are TRBV28 and TRBJ2-5, with D perhaps assigned TRBD1 or TRBD2 (7 bases each). V was pared by 11 bases and J by 2 bases, with 15 bases between. This CDR3 is built from 13 residues. From germline, CDR1 is MDHEN and CDR2 SYDVKM. DNA of the CDR3: TGTGCCGGGAGGGACAGATATCAAGAGACCCAGTACTTC. Its protein product is CAGRDRYQETQYF.

The genes are TRBV28 and TRBJ2-7, with D possibly being TRBD1 (6 bases). Germline lookup yields CDR1 MDHEN and CDR2 SYDVKM. Trimming removed 4 bases from V and 5 bases from J, with 9 bases in between. This CDR3 is built from 12 residues. The CDR3 region is CASSYYRDEQYF. As DNA, the CDR3 is TGTGCCAGCAGTTACTACAGGGACGAGCAGTACTTC.

The rearrangement uses TRBV5-5 and TRBJ2-4, with no clear D. Per germline, CDR1 SGHKS and CDR2 YYEKEE (reference sequence). Trimming took 0 bases from V and 6 from J, leaving 7 bases between them. CDR3 length: 13 amino acids. CDR3 residues: CASSLGLVNIQYF. The CDR3 bases are TGTGCCAGCAGCTTGGGTCTTGTAAACATTCAGTACTTC.

The J gene is TRBJ2-5, the V gene TRBV4-2; 7 nucleotides line up with TRBD1. The J call is doubtful: the DNA matches TRBJ2-7 better. The CDR3 is made up of 14 amino acids. Germline assignment: CDR1 LGHNA and CDR2 YNFKEQ. In DNA form, the CDR3 reads TGTGCCAGCAGCCAAGCCCGACAGGGCTACGAGCAGTACTTC. This encodes CASSQARQGYEQYF.

The CDR3 DNA reads TGTGCCAGCAGTTACCAGGGGTTAACTGAAGCTTTCTTT. Translating gives CASSYQGLTEAFF. The chain couples TRBV6-5 to TRBJ1-1; the D gene is possibly TRBD1 (6 bases). The CDR3 has 13 residues. CDR1 is MNHEY and CDR2 is SVGAGI in the germline V gene. Deletions cut 2 bases from V and 5 bases from J, with 9 bases between.

This rearrangement joins TRBV6-5 to TRBJ2-1; 8 bases map to TRBD2. The CDR3 sequence is 15 residues long. V lost 7 bases, J lost 4 bases, and 9 bases stayed unmatched. From germline, CDR1 is MNHEY and CDR2 SVGAGI. CDR3 loop: CASTPVGGGYNEQFF. The CDR3 DNA follows: TGTGCCAGCACCCCGGTCGGGGGGGGATACAATGAGCAGTTCTTC.

A single count supports this clone. This sequence joins TRBV7-9 and TRBJ2-3; 9 bases line up with TRBD2. The CDR3 consists of 17 residues. Unmatched junction bases numbered 12, after V lost 5 bases and J lost 3 bases. Germline values: CDR1 SEHNR, CDR2 FQNEAQ (reference sequence). CDR3: CASSTPRAGGATDTQYF. The CDR3 coding sequence is TGTGCCAGCAGCACCCCGAGAGCGGGAGGAGCAACAGATACGCAGTATTTT.

Remarks on this clone: Other DNA sequences within the sample encode an identical CDR3. The V and J genes are TRBV27 and TRBJ2-7, with TRBD2 as a possible D gene (5 bases). V dropped 6 bases and J dropped 0 bases, with 12 bases sitting between them. There are 14 residues in the CDR3. CDR1 is MNHEY and CDR2 is SMNVEV in the germline V gene (reference sequence). The CDR3 coding sequence is TGTGCCAGCAGGCTACGGGATAGCTCCTACGAGCAGTACTTC. It translates to CASRLRDSSYEQYF.

V is TRBV27 and J is TRBJ1-2; 9 bases fit TRBD1. This CDR3 has 14 residues. The V gene's germline CDR1 is MNHEY and CDR2 SMNVEV (reference sequence). Trimming took 4 bases from V and 4 from J; bases not matched to a gene: 4. CDR3 sequence (DNA): TGTGCCAGCAGTTGGGACAGGGCGGCCTATGGCTACACCTTC. The encoded protein is CASSWDRAAYGYTF.

The chain links TRBV6-6 to TRBJ2-7; D may be TRBD2 (6 bases). CDR1 MNHNY and CDR2 SVGAGI come from the germline V gene (reference sequence). The V end was cut by 6 bases, the J end by 3 bases, with 12 bases between. This CDR3 comprises 13 residues. The CDR3 coding sequence is TGTGCCAGCAGCCCGCGGGACCGCTACGAGCAGTACTTC. It encodes CASSPRDRYEQYF.

This sequence joins TRBV9 and TRBJ2-5; no firm D call. V lost 0 bases and J 5 bases, leaving 8 bases between the germline ends. The length of the CDR3 is 13 residues. Germline-derived CDR1 and CDR2 are SGDLS and YYNGEE. The CDR3 loop reads CASSVVVGETQYF. CDR3 sequence (DNA): TGTGCCAGCAGCGTAGTGGTCGGGGAGACCCAGTACTTC.